A single sample is the source of the 10 T cell receptor beta chains below, sequenced in a study of shared T cell receptors in the human thymus. Method: immunoSEQ multiplex PCR; TCRdb's copy keeps in-frame clones and lacks some. The data contain about 660,000 clones, over 75% of them singletons. This sample was also put to use in a study of human thymus T cells.

The sequenced material came from thymocytes. The receptor source for this set is a boy in the first two years of life with a congenital heart defect.

This clone appeared once. The chain carries TRBV27 and TRBJ2-5; no firm D call. V dropped 5 bases and J dropped 0 bases, with 16 bases sitting between them. This CDR3 is 16 amino acids long. Per the germline V gene, CDR1 is MNHEY and CDR2 is SMNVEV (reference sequence). The CDR3 loop reads CASSPRPTRYQETQYF. In DNA form, the CDR3 reads TGTGCCAGCAGTCCTAGGCCGACCCGGTACCAAGAGACCCAGTACTTC.

The genes are TRBV27 and TRBJ2-5, with a possible D match to TRBD2 (6 bases). V was trimmed by 5 bases and J by 3 bases, leaving 13 bases between them. The CDR3 contains 14 residues. Germline V lookup: CDR1 MNHEY, CDR2 SMNVEV (reference sequence). The CDR3 nucleotides are TGTGCCAGCAGTACCCCCGGCGGGGAAGAGACCCAGTACTTC. This gives the protein CASSTPGGEETQYF.

This sequence joins TRBV6-4 and TRBJ2-1, with 7 positions matching TRBD2. CDR1 is MRHNA, CDR2 SNTAGT, per germline. The CDR3 contains 15 residues. V trimming: 5 bases; J trimming: 3 bases; junction bases outside the gene matches: 7. The DNA of the CDR3 is TGTGCCAGCAGTATGACGGGCGGGGGCTACAATGAGCAGTTCTTC. Translating gives CASSMTGGGYNEQFF.

As DNA, the CDR3 is TGTGCCTGGAGTGTACGCCCCCCTGAGACTAGCGGGAGGAGGTACAATGAGCAGTTCTTC. Its translation is CAWSVRPPETSGRRYNEQFF. The chain links TRBV30 to TRBJ2-1, with 13 bases identical to TRBD2. The CDR3 spans 20 residues. The trim removed 0 bases at V and 4 bases at J, leaving 15 bases unmatched. CDR1 and CDR2 (germline): GTSNPN, SVGIG (reference sequence).

The V call is TRBV4-1, the J call TRBJ1-5, with D possibly TRBD1 on 6 matching bases. Germline CDR1 reads MGHRA; CDR2 reads YSYEKL. V shed 0 bases and J shed 6 bases, with 12 bases lying between them. This CDR3 spans 15 amino acids. CDR3 DNA sequence: TGCGCCAGCAGCCAAGAGAAAGGGGGGGTTCAGCCCCAGCATTTT. It translates to CASSQEKGGVQPQHF.

This clone is a singleton in its sample. The V gene is TRBV11-1, the J gene TRBJ2-7; D unresolved. The CDR3 spans 12 residues. V lost 5 bases and J 5 bases, leaving 10 bases between the germline ends. Germline values: CDR1 SGHAT, CDR2 FQDESV (reference sequence). In DNA, the CDR3 is TGTGCCAGCAGCCCCTCTTCCCACGAGCAGTACTTC. Amino acids: CASSPSSHEQYF.

This clone has just a few counts. J is TRBJ2-5 and V is TRBV7-7; weak D call: TRBD1 (5 bases). V was cut by 4 bases and J by 5 bases, with 14 bases left in between. Germline-derived CDR1 and CDR2 are SSHAT and FNYEAQ (reference sequence). The CDR3 has 14 residues. The CDR3 reads CASSSPGPSETQYF. In DNA, the CDR3 is TGTGCCAGCAGCTCTCCAGGGCCGAGCGAGACCCAGTACTTC.

The chain is built from TRBV14 and TRBJ2-7, with 12 bases lining up with TRBD2. V lost 3 bases and J lost 2; bases outside the gene matches: 5. CDR3 length: 16 amino acids. Germline CDR1 reads SGHDN; CDR2 reads FVKESK. CDR3 coding DNA: TGTGCCAGCAGCCAGGGGACTAGCGGGCCACCCTACGAGCAGTACTTC. Amino acid sequence: CASSQGTSGPPYEQYF.

CDR3: CASSVAGATEAFF. The CDR3 coding sequence is TGTGCCAGCAGCGTAGCAGGTGCTACTGAAGCTTTCTTT. The rearrangement uses TRBV9 and TRBJ1-1; D is ambiguous. This CDR3 has 13 residues. Germline CDR1 is SGDLS and CDR2 is YYNGEE. Trimming took 0 bases from V and 5 from J, leaving 8 bases between them.

This rearrangement joins TRBV19 to TRBJ2-7; TRBD1 agrees at 9 bases. V trimming: 4 bases; J trimming: 7 bases; junction bases outside the gene matches: 11. CDR1 and CDR2 (germline): LNHDA, SQIVND (reference sequence). The length of the CDR3 is 15 residues. In DNA, the CDR3 is TGTGCCAGTAGTACCCTCCGGGACAGGGAGGAGGAGCAGTACTTC. Translation gives CASSTLRDREEEQYF.